This entry lists 8 T cell receptor beta chains sequenced from one sample in a study of cytomegalovirus exposure and HLA in healthy donors. In the PCR, 60 Vbeta and 13 Jbeta primers were used. Using immunoSEQ multiplex PCR, the repertoire was profiled, and TCRdb retains in-frame clones only, with some absent. The sample lists about 140,000 clones, about 74% seen once, with approximately 2% in the top ten. Material for sequencing was PBMCs. These receptors came from a man younger than 40 in good health and CMV-seronegative.

This clone was seen a handful of times. DNA for the CDR3: TGCGCCAGCAGTCCGGGGACTAGCGGTAGCACAGATACGCAGTATTTT. It is translated as CASSPGTSGSTDTQYF. The genes are TRBV5-1 and TRBJ2-3, with TRBD2 matching 11 bases. This CDR3 comprises 16 residues. Trimming cost V 5 bases and J 0 bases; bases outside gene matches: 5. Germline CDR1 reads SGHRS; CDR2 reads YFSETQ.

This sequence joins TRBV29-1 and TRBJ2-2, with 8 bases aligning to TRBD1. The junction had 3 bases not matched to a gene; V was cut back by 5 bases and J by 4 bases. The CDR3 runs to 13 residues. Germline CDR1 and CDR2: SQVTM and ANQGSEA. CDR3 in DNA: TGCAGCGTTTTCACAGGGGGCACCGGGGAGCTGTTTTTT. Residues: CSVFTGGTGELFF.

This sequence joins TRBV7-6 and TRBJ2-7; 13 positions match TRBD2. Germline CDR1 reads SGHVS; CDR2 reads FNYEAQ. After removal of 5 bases from V and 6 bases from J, the junction contained 7 bases not matched to a gene. The CDR3 is 15 residues long. The CDR3 protein is CASSPGTSGIGEQYF. The CDR3 DNA reads as TGTGCCAGCAGCCCAGGGACTAGCGGGATCGGCGAGCAGTACTTC. Drawing the rest from reference TRBV7-6 and TRBJ2-7, the complete variable domain is GAGVSQSPRYKVTKRGQDVALRCDPISGHVSLYWYRQALGQGPEFLTYFNYEAQQDKSGLPNDRFSAERPEGSISTLTIQRTEQRDSAMYRCASSPGTSGIGEQYFGPGTRLTVT.

The rearrangement uses TRBV27 and TRBJ2-1; 10 bases fit TRBD1. Germline loops: CDR1 MNHEY, CDR2 SMNVEV (reference sequence). V lost 3 bases to trimming and J lost 8 bases; unmatched junction nucleotides: 7. The length of the CDR3 is 15 residues. The CDR3 region is CASSLGTGVIHEQFF. The CDR3 region has the DNA TGTGCCAGCAGTTTGGGGACAGGGGTGATTCATGAGCAGTTCTTC.

The chain combines TRBV5-4 with TRBJ2-5; possibly TRBD1 for D (7 bases). Germline V gene data show CDR1 as SGHNT and CDR2 as YYREEE (reference sequence). CDR3 size: 13 residues. The V end was cut by 2 bases, the J end by 4 bases, with 9 bases between. CDR3 sequence (DNA): TGTGCCAGCAGCTTCAGGGGGGCAGAGACCCAGTACTTC. Its protein is CASSFRGAETQYF. The entire variable domain, with the rest obtained from reference TRBV5-4 and TRBJ2-5, is as follows: ETGVTQSPTHLIKTRGQQVTLRCSSQSGHNTVSWYQQALGQGPQFIFQYYREEENGRGNFPPRFSGLQFPNYSSELNVNALELDDSALYLCASSFRGAETQYFGPGTRLLVL.

V and J are TRBV7-3 and TRBJ2-5; D remains ambiguous. Germline CDR1 SGHTA, CDR2 FQGTGA. Between the trimmed V and J ends, which lost 10 bases and 5 bases, there was a span of 17 bases. The CDR3 is made up of 13 amino acids. The chain's CDR3 is CANLVSLVETQYF. The CDR3 DNA sequence: TGTGCCAACCTCGTGTCACTGGTGGAGACCCAGTACTTC.

V and J are TRBV9 and TRBJ2-7, with 14 bases identical to TRBD2. This CDR3 has 18 amino acids. CDR1 SGDLS and CDR2 YYNGEE come from the germline V gene. Trimming at V came to 3 bases and at J to 7 bases, leaving 15 bases not matched to a gene. For the CDR3, the DNA is TGTGCCAGCAGCGCCCCTGGGGGCAGGGGACTAGCGGGAGAGGAGCAGTACTTC. As protein: CASSAPGGRGLAGEEQYF.

The genes are TRBV11-2 and TRBJ2-7; 8 nucleotides line up with TRBD1. V shed 9 bases, J shed 2 bases, and the junction held 6 bases outside the gene matches. This CDR3 spans 13 amino acids. Per germline, CDR1 SGHAT and CDR2 FQNNGV. As DNA, the CDR3 is TGTGCCAGTAATGACAGGGGAGCCTACGAGCAGTACTTC. This sequence encodes CASNDRGAYEQYF.